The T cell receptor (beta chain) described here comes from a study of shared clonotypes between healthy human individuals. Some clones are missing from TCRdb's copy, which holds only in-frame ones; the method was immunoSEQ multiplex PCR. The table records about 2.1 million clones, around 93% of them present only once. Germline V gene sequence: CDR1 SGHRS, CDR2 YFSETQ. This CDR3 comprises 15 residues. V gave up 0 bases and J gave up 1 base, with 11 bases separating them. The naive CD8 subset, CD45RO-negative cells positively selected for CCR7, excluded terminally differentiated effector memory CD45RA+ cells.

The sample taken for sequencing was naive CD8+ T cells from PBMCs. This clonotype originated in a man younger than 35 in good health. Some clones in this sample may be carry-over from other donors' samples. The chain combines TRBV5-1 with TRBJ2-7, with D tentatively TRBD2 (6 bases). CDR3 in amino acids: CASSLVFSGSYEQYF. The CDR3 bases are TGCGCCAGCAGCTTGGTTTTTAGCGGTTCCTACGAGCAGTACTTC.